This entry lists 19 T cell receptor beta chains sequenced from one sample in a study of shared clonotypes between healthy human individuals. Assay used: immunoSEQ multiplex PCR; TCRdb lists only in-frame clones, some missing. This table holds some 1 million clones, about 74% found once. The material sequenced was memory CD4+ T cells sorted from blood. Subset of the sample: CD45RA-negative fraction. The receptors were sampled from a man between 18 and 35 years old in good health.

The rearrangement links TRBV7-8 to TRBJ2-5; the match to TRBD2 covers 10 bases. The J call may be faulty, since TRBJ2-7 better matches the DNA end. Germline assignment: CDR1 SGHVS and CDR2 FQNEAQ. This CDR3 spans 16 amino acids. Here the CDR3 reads CASSKTEGLAIYEQYF. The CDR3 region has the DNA TGTGCCAGCAGCAAAACGGAGGGACTAGCGATTTACGAGCAGTACTTC.

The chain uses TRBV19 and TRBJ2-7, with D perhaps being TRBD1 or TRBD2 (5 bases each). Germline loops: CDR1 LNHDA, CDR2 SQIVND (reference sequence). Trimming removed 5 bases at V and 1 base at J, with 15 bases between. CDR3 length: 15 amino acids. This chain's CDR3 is CASSPWDGLSYEQYF. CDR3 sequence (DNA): TGTGCCAGTAGTCCGTGGGACGGTCTTTCCTACGAGCAGTACTTC.

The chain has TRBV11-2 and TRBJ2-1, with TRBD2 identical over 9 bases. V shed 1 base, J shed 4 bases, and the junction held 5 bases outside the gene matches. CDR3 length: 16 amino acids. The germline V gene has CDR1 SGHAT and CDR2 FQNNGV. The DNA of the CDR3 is TGTGCCAGCAGCTTAGGCGCCCTAGCGGGGTACAATGAGCAGTTCTTC. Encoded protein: CASSLGALAGYNEQFF.

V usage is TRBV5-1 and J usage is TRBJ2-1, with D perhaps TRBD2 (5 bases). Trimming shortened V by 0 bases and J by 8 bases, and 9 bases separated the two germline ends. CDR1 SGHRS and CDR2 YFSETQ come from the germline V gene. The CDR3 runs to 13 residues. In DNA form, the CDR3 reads TGCGCCAGCAGCTTGGCTAGCATAGATGAGCAGTTCTTC. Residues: CASSLASIDEQFF.

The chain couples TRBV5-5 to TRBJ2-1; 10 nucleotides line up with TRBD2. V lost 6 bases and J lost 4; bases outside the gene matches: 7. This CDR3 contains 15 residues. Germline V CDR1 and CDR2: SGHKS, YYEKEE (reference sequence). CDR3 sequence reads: CASTRTSGTYNEQFF. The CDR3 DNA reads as TGTGCCAGCACCAGGACTAGCGGAACTTACAATGAGCAGTTCTTC.

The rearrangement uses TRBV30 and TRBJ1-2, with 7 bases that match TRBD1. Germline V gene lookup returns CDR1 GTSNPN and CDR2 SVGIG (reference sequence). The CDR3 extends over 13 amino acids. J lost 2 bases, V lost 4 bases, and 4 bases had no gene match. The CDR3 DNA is TGTGCCTGGACACAGGGGAGGAACTATGGCTACACCTTC. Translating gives CAWTQGRNYGYTF.

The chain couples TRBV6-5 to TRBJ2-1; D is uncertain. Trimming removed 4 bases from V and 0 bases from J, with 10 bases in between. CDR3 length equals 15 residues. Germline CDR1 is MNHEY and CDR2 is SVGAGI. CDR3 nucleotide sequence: TGTGCCAGCAGTTCCATCTGGAGCTCCTACAATGAGCAGTTCTTC. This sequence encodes CASSSIWSSYNEQFF.

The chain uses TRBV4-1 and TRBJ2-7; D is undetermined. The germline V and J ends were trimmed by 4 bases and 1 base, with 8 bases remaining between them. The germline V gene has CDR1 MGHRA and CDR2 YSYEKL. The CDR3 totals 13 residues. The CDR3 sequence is CASSPHGSYEQYF. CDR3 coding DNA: TGCGCCAGCAGCCCCCACGGGTCCTACGAGCAGTACTTC.

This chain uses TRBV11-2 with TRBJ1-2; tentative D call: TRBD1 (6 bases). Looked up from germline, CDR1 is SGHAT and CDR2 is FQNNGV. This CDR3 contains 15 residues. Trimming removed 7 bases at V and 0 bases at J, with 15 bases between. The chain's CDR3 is CASTPDRSANYGYTF. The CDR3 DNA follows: TGTGCCAGCACCCCTGACAGGTCCGCTAACTATGGCTACACCTTC.

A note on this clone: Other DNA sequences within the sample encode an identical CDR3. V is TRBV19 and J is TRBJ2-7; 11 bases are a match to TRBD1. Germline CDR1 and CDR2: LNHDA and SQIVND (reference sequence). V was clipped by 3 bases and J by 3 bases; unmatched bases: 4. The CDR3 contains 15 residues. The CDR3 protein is CASSILGQGVYEQYF. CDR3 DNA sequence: TGTGCCAGTAGTATTCTGGGACAGGGGGTCTACGAGCAGTACTTC.

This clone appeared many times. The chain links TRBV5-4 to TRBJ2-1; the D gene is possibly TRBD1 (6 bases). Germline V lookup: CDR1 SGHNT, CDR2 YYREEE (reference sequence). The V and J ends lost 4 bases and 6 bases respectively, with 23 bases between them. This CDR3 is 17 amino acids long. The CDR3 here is CASSGGLWDKGGNEQFF. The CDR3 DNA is TGTGCCAGCAGCGGGGGATTATGGGACAAGGGTGGCAATGAGCAGTTCTTC.

The chain's CDR3 is CASSGDWGRTEQFF. The DNA of the CDR3 is TGTGCCAGCAGTGGGGACTGGGGACGGACTGAGCAGTTCTTC. The J gene is TRBJ2-1, the V gene TRBV6-1, with TRBD2 as a possible D gene (6 bases). The V gene lost 4 bases and the J gene lost 9 bases, with 16 bases spanning the gap. Germline V gene sequence: CDR1 MNHNS, CDR2 SASEGT. The CDR3 contains 14 residues.

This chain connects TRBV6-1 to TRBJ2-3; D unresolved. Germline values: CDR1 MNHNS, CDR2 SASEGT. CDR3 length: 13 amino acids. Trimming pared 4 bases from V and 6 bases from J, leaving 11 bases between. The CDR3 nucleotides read TGTGCCAGCAGTGTCGGACCTGGGGATACGCAGTATTTT. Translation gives CASSVGPGDTQYF.

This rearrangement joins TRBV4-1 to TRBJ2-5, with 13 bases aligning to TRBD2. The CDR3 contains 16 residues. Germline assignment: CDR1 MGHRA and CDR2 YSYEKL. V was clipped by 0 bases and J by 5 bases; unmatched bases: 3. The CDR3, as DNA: TGCGCCAGCAGCCAAGAACTAGCGGGGGGGCTGGAGACCCAGTACTTC. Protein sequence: CASSQELAGGLETQYF.

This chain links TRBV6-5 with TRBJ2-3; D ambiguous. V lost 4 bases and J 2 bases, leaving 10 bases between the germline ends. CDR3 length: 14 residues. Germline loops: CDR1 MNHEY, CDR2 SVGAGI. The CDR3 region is CASSLSRHTDTQYF. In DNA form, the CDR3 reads TGTGCCAGCAGTTTATCAAGACACACAGATACGCAGTATTTT.

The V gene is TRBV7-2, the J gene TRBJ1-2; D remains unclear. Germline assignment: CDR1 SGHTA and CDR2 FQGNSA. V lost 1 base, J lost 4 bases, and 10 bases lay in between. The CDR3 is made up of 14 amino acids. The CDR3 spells CASSLVWESYGYTF. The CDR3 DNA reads TGTGCCAGCAGCTTAGTGTGGGAAAGCTATGGCTACACCTTC.

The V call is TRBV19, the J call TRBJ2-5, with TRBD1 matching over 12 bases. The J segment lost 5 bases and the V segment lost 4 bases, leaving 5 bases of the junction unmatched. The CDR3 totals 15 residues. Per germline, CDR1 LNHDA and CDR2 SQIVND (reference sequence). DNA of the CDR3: TGTGCCAGTAGTACCGGGGACAGGGGGCCGGAGACCCAGTACTTC. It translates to CASSTGDRGPETQYF.

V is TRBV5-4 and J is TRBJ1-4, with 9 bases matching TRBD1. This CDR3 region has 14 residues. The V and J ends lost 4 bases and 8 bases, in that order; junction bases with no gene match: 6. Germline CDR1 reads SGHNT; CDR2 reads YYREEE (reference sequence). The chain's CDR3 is CASSNRGPGEKLFF. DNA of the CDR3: TGTGCCAGCAGCAACAGGGGGCCCGGGGAAAAACTGTTTTTT. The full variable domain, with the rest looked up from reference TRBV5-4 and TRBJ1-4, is ETGVTQSPTHLIKTRGQQVTLRCSSQSGHNTVSWYQQALGQGPQFIFQYYREEENGRGNFPPRFSGLQFPNYSSELNVNALELDDSALYLCASSNRGPGEKLFFGSGTQLSVL.

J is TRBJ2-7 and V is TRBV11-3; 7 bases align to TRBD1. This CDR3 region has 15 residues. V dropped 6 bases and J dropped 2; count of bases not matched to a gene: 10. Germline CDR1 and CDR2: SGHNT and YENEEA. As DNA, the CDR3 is TGTGCCAGCAGTTCCGGGACAGAAGGAGCCTACGAGCAGTACTTC. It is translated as CASSSGTEGAYEQYF.